This T cell receptor beta chain was documented in a study of blood T cell repertoires in COVID-19. At the level of the study: Collection of acute and convalescent COVID-19 samples took place in the United States, Italy and Spain. In each case, the material was cDNA or gDNA derived from T cells, B-cell-depleted T cells, or PBMCs.

Per the germline V gene, CDR1 is DFQATT and CDR2 is SNEGSKA (reference sequence). CDR3 size: 11 residues. Germline trimming cut 3 bases from V and 6 bases from J; bases unmatched to any gene: 1. As handled by the study authors: Reference gene primer amplification gave estimated nucleated cell counts. Sequenced by immunoSEQ multiplex PCR; TCRdb stores in-frame clones only, minus some. V and J calls plus clone size are reproduced from that table; the DNA served to infer D and trimming. The sample has some 56,000 clones; approximately 85% are singletons. The sequenced sample was peripheral blood. The genes are TRBV20-1 and TRBJ1-2; 7 bases fit TRBD1. The receptor was isolated from an elderly woman with acute or convalescent COVID-19. In DNA, the CDR3 is TGCAGTGCTAGGACAGGGAATGGCTACACCTTC. Protein: CSARTGNGYTF.